A few counts support the clone carrying this TCR beta chain. These data come from a study of shared clonotypes between healthy human individuals. This CDR3 comprises 12 residues. V was shortened by 3 bases and J by 6 bases, with 9 bases between the two germline ends. CDR1 GTSNPN and CDR2 SVGIG come from the germline V gene (reference sequence). Profiling relied on immunoSEQ multiplex PCR, and the TCRdb table lists in-frame clones only, not all of them. Here the sample spans a few million clones, 85% to 95% being singletons. The sample taken for sequencing was naive CD4+ T cells from PBMCs. Specified subset: CD45RA+ positively selected. The sequence came from a man aged 18 to 29 in good health. Some clones in this sample may be carry-over from other donors' samples. The chain is built from TRBV30 and TRBJ1-3, with a weak D call TRBD1 (6 bases). Written as DNA, the CDR3 is TGTGCCTGGAGACAGGGAGTAAACACCATATATTTT. This codes for CAWRQGVNTIYF.